Given below is one T cell receptor beta chain in context. TCRdb re-called the reads with MiXCR, one entry per CDR3 protein. The sample includes about 450,000 distinct CDR3 sequences, about 33% of them seen just once. These data are taken from a study of T cell repertoires in cytomegalovirus infection. The origin of this receptor is a human donor in good health (CMV status not recorded). Some clones in this sample may be carry-over from other donors' samples. The sequenced material came from PBMCs.

CDR3 sequence reads: CASSHDKQAEAFF. For the CDR3, the DNA is TGTGCCAGTTCACACGACAAACAGGCTGAAGCTTTCTTT. J is TRBJ1-1 and V is TRBV19, with D possibly being TRBD1 (5 bases). The CDR3 totals 13 residues. V lost 8 bases and J lost 6, with 16 bases in between. Germline values: CDR1 LNHDA, CDR2 SQIVND (reference sequence).